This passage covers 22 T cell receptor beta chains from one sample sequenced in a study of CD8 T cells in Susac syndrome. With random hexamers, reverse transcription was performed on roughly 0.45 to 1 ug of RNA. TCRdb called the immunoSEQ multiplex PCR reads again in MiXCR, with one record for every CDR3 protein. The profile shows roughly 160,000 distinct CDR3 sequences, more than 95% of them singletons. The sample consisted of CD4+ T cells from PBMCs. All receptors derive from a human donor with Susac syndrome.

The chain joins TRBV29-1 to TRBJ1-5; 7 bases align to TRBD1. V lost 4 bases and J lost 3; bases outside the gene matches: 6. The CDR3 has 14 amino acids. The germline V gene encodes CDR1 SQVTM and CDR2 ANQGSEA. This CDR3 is CSVARDSLNQPQHF. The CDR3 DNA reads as TGCAGCGTTGCCCGGGACAGCCTCAATCAGCCCCAGCATTTT.

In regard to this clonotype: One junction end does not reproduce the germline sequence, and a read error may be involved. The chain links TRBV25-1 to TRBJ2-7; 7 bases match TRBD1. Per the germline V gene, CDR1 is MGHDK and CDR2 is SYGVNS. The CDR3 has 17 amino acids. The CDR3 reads CASSSSRGTQGADDQYF. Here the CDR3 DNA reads TGTGCCAGCAGTTCTAGCAGGGGGACGCAGGGAGCAGACGATCAGTACTTC.

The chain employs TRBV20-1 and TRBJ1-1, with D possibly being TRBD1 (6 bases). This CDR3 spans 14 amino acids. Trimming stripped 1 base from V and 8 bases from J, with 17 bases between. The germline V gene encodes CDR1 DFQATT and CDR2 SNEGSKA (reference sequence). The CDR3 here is CSARADRRLMEAFF. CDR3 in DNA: TGCAGTGCTAGAGCGGACAGACGGCTCATGGAAGCTTTCTTT.

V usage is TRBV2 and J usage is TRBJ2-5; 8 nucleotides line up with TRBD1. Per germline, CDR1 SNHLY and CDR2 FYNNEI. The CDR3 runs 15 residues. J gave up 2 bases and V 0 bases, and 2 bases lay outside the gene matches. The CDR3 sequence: CASSEARGPQETQYF. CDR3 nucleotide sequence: TGTGCCAGCAGTGAAGCCAGGGGGCCACAAGAGACCCAGTACTTC.

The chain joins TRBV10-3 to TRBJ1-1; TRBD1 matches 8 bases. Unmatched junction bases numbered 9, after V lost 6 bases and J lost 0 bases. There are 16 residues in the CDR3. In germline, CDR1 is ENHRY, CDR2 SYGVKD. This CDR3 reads CAISAGQGRMNTEAFF. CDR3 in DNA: TGTGCCATCAGCGCAGGACAGGGAAGAATGAACACTGAAGCTTTCTTT.

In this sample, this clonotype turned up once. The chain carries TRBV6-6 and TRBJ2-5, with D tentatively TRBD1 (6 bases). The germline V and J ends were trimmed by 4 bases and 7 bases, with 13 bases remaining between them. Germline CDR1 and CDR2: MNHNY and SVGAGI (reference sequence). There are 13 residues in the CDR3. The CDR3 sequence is CASSSTGGGTQYF. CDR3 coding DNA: TGTGCCAGCAGTTCGACAGGCGGCGGGACCCAGTACTTC.

The CDR3 loop is CASSRTSNIQPQHF. CDR3 DNA: TGTGCCAGCAGTCGAACCTCCAATATACAGCCCCAGCATTTT. V is TRBV12-3 or TRBV12-4 and J is TRBJ1-5; no clear D. V shed 5 bases and J shed 7 bases, with 15 bases lying between them. The CDR3 is made up of 14 amino acids.

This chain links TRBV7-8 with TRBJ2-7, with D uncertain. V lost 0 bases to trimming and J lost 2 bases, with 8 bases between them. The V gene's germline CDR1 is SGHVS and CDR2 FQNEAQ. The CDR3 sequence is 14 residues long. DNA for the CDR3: TGTGCCAGCAGCTTAGCCCAGGTTCCCTACGAGCAGTACGTC. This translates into CASSLAQVPYEQYV.

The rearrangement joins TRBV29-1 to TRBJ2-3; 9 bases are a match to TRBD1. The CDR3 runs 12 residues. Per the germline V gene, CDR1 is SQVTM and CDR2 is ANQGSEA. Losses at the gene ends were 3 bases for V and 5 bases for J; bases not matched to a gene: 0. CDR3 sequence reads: CSVETGGDTQYF. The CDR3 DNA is TGCAGCGTTGAGACAGGGGGAGATACGCAGTATTTT.

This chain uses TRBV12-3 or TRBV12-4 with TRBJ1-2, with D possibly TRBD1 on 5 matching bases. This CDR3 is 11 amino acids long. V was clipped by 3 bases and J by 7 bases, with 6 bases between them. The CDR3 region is CASSLGGGYTF. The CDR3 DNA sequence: TGTGCCAGCAGTTTGGGGGGTGGCTACACCTTC.

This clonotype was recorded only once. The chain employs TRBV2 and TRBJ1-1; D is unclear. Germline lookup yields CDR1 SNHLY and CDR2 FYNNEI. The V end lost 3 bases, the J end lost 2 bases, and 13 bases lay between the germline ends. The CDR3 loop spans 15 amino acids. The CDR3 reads CASSETGSSNTEAFF. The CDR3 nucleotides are TGTGCCAGCAGTGAGACCGGCAGCTCTAACACTGAAGCTTTCTTT.

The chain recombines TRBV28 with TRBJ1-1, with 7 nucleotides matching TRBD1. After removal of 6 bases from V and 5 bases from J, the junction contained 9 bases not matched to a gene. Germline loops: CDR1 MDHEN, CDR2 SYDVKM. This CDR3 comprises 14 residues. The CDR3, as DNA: TGTGCCAGCAGGACAGGGAGTTTGGGAACTGAAGCTTTCTTT. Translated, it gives CASRTGSLGTEAFF.

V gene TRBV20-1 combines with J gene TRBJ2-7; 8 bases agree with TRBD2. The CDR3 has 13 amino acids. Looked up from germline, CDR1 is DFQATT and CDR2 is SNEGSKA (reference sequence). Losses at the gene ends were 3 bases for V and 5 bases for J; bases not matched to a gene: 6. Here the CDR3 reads CSARHSGMHEQYF. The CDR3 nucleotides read TGCAGTGCTAGGCATAGCGGGATGCACGAGCAGTACTTC.

CDR3 in amino acids: CASSVDLAGSYEQYF. CDR3 DNA sequence: TGTGCCAGCAGCGTAGATCTAGCGGGTTCCTACGAGCAGTACTTC. The genes are TRBV9 and TRBJ2-7, with 8 bases that match TRBD2. Trimming cost V 0 bases and J 1 base; bases outside gene matches: 3. Germline CDR1 SGDLS, CDR2 YYNGEE. CDR3 size: 15 residues.

The CDR3 loop is CASSPGTLGNTEAFF. CDR3 sequence (DNA): TGTGCCAGCAGCCCAGGGACACTTGGAAACACTGAAGCTTTCTTT. The gene calls are TRBV9 and TRBJ1-1, with a possible D match to TRBD1 (6 bases). The length of the CDR3 is 15 residues. V lost 4 bases, J lost 2 bases, and 15 bases lay in between. The V gene's germline CDR1 is SGDLS and CDR2 YYNGEE.

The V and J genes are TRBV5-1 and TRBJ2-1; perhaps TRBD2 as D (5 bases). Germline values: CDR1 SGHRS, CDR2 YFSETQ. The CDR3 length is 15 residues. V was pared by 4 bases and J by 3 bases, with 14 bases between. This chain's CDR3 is CASSPDSIDYNEQFF. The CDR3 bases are TGCGCCAGCAGCCCGGACTCCATCGACTACAATGAGCAGTTCTTC.

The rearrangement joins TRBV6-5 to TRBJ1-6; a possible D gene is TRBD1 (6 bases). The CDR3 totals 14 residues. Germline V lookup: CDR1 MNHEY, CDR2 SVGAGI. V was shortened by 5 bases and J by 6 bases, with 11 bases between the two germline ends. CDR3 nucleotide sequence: TGTGCCAGCAGTCCCGACAGGATTAATTCACCCCTCCACTTT. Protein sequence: CASSPDRINSPLHF.

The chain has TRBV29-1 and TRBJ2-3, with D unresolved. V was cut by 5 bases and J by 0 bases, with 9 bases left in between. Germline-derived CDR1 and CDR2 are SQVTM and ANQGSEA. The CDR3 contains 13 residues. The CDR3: CSVSFVSTDTQYF. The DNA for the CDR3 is TGCAGCGTTTCTTTTGTTAGCACAGATACGCAGTATTTT.

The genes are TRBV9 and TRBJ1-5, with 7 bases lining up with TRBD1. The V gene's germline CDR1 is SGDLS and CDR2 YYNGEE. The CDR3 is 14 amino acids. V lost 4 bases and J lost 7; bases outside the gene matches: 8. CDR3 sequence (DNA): TGTGCCAGCAGCCTCCAGGGGGAAGGGCAGCCCCAGCATTTT. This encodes CASSLQGEGQPQHF.

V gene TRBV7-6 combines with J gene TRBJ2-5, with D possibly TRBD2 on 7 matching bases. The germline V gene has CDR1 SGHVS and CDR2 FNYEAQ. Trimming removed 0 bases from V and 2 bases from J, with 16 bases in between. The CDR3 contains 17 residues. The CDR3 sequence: CASSLAVGGGGQETQYF. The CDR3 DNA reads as TGTGCCAGCAGCTTAGCGGTCGGGGGCGGGGGTCAAGAGACCCAGTACTTC.

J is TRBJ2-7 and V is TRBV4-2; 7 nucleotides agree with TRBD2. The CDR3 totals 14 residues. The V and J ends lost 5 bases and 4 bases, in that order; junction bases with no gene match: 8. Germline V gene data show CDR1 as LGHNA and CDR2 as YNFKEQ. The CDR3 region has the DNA TGTGCCAGCAGCGAAGGGCTAGCGGTTTACGAGCAGTACTTC. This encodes CASSEGLAVYEQYF.

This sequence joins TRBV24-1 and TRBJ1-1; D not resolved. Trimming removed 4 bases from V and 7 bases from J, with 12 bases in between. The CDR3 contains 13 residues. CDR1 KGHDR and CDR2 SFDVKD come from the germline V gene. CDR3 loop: CATSEHPDGEAFF. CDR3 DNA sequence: TGTGCCACCAGTGAACACCCCGACGGTGAAGCTTTCTTT.